Listed below are T cell receptor beta chains from one sample, sequenced in a study of CD8+ T cells in alopecia areata. TCRdb keeps only in-frame clones here, not all; method: immunoSEQ multiplex PCR. This sample has a few hundred thousand clones, with approximately 40% found just once. The sequencing used CD4+ T cells sorted from blood, collected between weeks 36 and 40, from a patient treated with tofacitinib. The receptors stem from a human donor with alopecia areata. The CDR3 runs from the conserved cysteine through the conserved F or W. Each record gives: J gene, V gene, clone size, D gene, CDR3 DNA, CDR3 protein. The D gene is left open where the match is weak. Some rows have no size entry. The others give once, few or many, or a class for an expanded clone.

>TRBJ1-5|TRBV19|NA|NA
TGTGCCAGTCGGGACACGTCTAGTCAGCCCCAGCATTTT
CASRDTSSQPQHF
>TRBJ2-7|TRBV29-1|few|NA
TGCAGCGTTTCTGCTGCCAGGGATGGCGAGCAGTACTTC
CSVSAARDGEQYF
>TRBJ2-1|TRBV6-5|NA|NA
TGTGCCAGCAGTTACGATCAGGTCAAGAATGAGCAGTTCTTC
CASSYDQVKNEQFF
>TRBJ1-2|TRBV30|NA|NA
TGTGCCTGGAGTGTCCCCCCCTCTAACTATGGCTACACCTTC
CAWSVPPSNYGYTF
>TRBJ2-2|TRBV5-4|NA|NA
TGTGCCAGCAGCTTGAGCCCGCCAGCCGGGGAGCTGTTTTTT
CASSLSPPAGELFF
>TRBJ2-5|TRBV29-1|NA|TRBD2
TGCAGCGTAGTAGCGGGAGGCGGGGAGACCCAGTACTTC
CSVVAGGGETQYF
>TRBJ2-7|TRBV29-1|once|TRBD1
TGCAGCGTTCTGCAGGACAGGGTCGTCTACGAGCAGTACTTC
CSVLQDRVVYEQYF
>TRBJ2-7|TRBV18|NA|NA
TGTGCCAGCTCACGGGACCACTCCTACGAGCAGTACTTC
CASSRDHSYEQYF
>TRBJ1-2|TRBV25-1|NA|TRBD1
TGTGCCAGCAGTGAAGGGGACAGGGGCGGCTACACCTTC
CASSEGDRGGYTF
>TRBJ2-1|TRBV25-1|NA|NA
TGTGCCAGCAGTGAAAAAAGTGGGGCTGGGAATGAGCAGTTCTTC
CASSEKSGAGNEQFF
>TRBJ1-2|TRBV6-6|NA|TRBD1
TGTGCCAGCAGTTACTATGGGACAGGGGATGGCTACACCTTC
CASSYYGTGDGYTF
>TRBJ1-1|TRBV5-4|once|NA
TGTGCCAGTGCCAGGGACCCGAACACTGAAGCTTTCTTT
CASARDPNTEAFF
>TRBJ2-7|TRBV28|once|TRBD2
TGTGCCAGCAGTGCCCCTAGCGGGAGGAAATACGAGCAGTACTTC
CASSAPSGRKYEQYF
>TRBJ2-2|TRBV9|NA|NA
TGTGCCAGCAGCGAAGGGACAGCCGCCCGGGGGCTCACCGGGGAGCTGTTTTTT
CASSEGTAARGLTGELFF
>TRBJ2-1|TRBV7-8|few|NA
TGTGCCAGCAGCTTGAGGAACAATGAGCAGTTCTTC
CASSLRNNEQFF
>TRBJ2-1|TRBV6-1|NA|TRBD1
TGTGCCAGCAGTGTAGGGACAGGGGGTTACAATGAGCAGTTCTTC
CASSVGTGGYNEQFF
>TRBJ2-3|TRBV7-6|NA|NA
TGTGCCAGCAGCTTCGTACCCCTGCCAGATACGCAGTATTTT
CASSFVPLPDTQYF
>TRBJ1-2|TRBV6-6|NA|NA
TGTGCCAGCAGAACGGACAGCTCGGGTGGCTACACCTTC
CASRTDSSGGYTF
>TRBJ2-7|TRBV5-1|NA|TRBD1
TGCGCCAGCAGCTTGGAGGGGACAGGGGGCCTCTACGAGCAGTACTTC
CASSLEGTGGLYEQYF
>TRBJ2-1|TRBV9|NA|NA
TGTGCCAGCAGCGTCAGACTAGTCAATGAGCAGTTCTTC
CASSVRLVNEQFF
>TRBJ2-3|TRBV29-1|NA|NA
TGCAGCGTAAACCCGGGGCAGGGGCGCACAGATACGCAGTATTTT
CSVNPGQGRTDTQYF
>TRBJ2-7|TRBV2|NA|TRBD2
TGTGCCAGCAGTGTTGGGGCGGGAGACACTCCCAAGCAGTACTTC
CASSVGAGDTPKQYF
>TRBJ2-1|TRBV7-2|NA|NA
TGTGCCAGCAGCTGGGCTCCAACGGCCAATGAGCAGTTCTTC
CASSWAPTANEQFF
>TRBJ1-1|TRBV29-1|NA|NA
TGCAGCGTGAAGGGGACTGAAGCTTTCTTT
CSVKGTEAFF
>TRBJ1-1|TRBV5-6|many|NA
TGTGCCAGCAGCTCTGGCGGCCGGAACACTGAAGCTTTCTTT
CASSSGGRNTEAFF
>TRBJ2-7|TRBV28|few|NA
TGTGCCAGCAGTCTCAGGACAAACGAGCAGTACTTC
CASSLRTNEQYF
>TRBJ2-1|TRBV20-1|NA|NA
TGCAGTGCTAGACTTTTAAATGAGCAGTTCTTC
CSARLLNEQFF
>TRBJ2-2|TRBV9|NA|TRBD2
TGTGCCAGCAGCGCCCCGACTAGCAGTTACACCGGGGAGCTGTTTTTT
CASSAPTSSYTGELFF
>TRBJ2-7|TRBV7-8|NA|NA
TGTGCCAGCAGCTCGCCTAGGGGAGACTACGAGCAGTACTTC
CASSSPRGDYEQYF
>TRBJ2-5|TRBV6-6|NA|NA
TGTGCCAGCAGTTACTCGGGACCATACTTC
CASSYSGPYF
>TRBJ1-5|TRBV6-1|NA|NA
TGTGCCAGCAATTGGGCTGGTCAGCCCCAGCATTTT
CASNWAGQPQHF
>TRBJ1-1|TRBV10-3|NA|NA
TGTGCCATCAGTGCGGCCACGCGGGGCACTGAAGCTTTCTTT
CAISAATRGTEAFF
>TRBJ2-2|TRBV30|NA|TRBD1
TGTGCCTGGGACCGGGACAGGGACCTGGGGGAGCTGTTTTTT
CAWDRDRDLGELFF
>TRBJ2-7|TRBV2|NA|TRBD1
TGTGCCAGCAGTCCGGGACAGGTCTCCTACGAGCAGTACTTC
CASSPGQVSYEQYF
>TRBJ2-1|TRBV29-1|NA|NA
TGCAGCGTTGCTACGATTAGTCTCGGACGGGGTGAGCAGTTCTTC
CSVATISLGRGEQFF
>TRBJ2-1|TRBV29-1|NA|TRBD2
TGCAGCGGACTTAGCGGGATGGGAAGAGAGCAGTTCTTC
CSGLSGMGREQFF
>TRBJ2-4|TRBV30|few|NA
TGTGCCTGGAGTGTTACTGCGGACATTCAGTACTTC
CAWSVTADIQYF
>TRBJ2-7|TRBV7-3|NA|TRBD2
TGTGCCAGCAGCCTAGCGGCTGGCCCCTACGAGCAGTACTTC
CASSLAAGPYEQYF
>TRBJ2-1|TRBV28|few|NA
TGTGCCAGCAGTGGGACGGGAGAGGACAATGAGCAGTTCTTC
CASSGTGEDNEQFF
>TRBJ2-3|TRBV6-1|NA|TRBD2
TGTGCCAGCTCGGCTAGCGGGAAGGTAGATACGCAGTATTTT
CASSASGKVDTQYF
>TRBJ1-1|TRBV29-1|NA|NA
TGCAGCGTCCCGGGGGCCGCAATGAACACTGAAGCTTTCTTT
CSVPGAAMNTEAFF
>TRBJ2-7|TRBV2|few|NA
TGTGCCAGCAGTGAAGTGGAGGGTCGCGAGCAGTACTTC
CASSEVEGREQYF
>TRBJ2-5|TRBV5-6|NA|NA
TGTGCCAGCAGCGGGGAATTACGCGAGACCCAGTACTTC
CASSGELRETQYF
>TRBJ2-3|TRBV7-2|few|TRBD2
TGTGCCAGCAGCTCCGGACTAGCGGGAGACCCCGGGAATACGCAGTATTTT
CASSSGLAGDPGNTQYF
>TRBJ2-5|TRBV7-8|many|NA
TGTGCCAGCAGCTTGTCCCCCGCCGGCTTCGGGACCCAGTACTTC
CASSLSPAGFGTQYF
>TRBJ2-2|TRBV19|few|NA
TGTGCCAGTAGTTTAGGGGGACTCGCGGACACCGGGGAGCTGTTTTTT
CASSLGGLADTGELFF